Only a few counts were recorded for the clone carrying this TCR beta chain. Sequencing used immunoSEQ multiplex PCR; TCRdb keeps in-frame clones, though not all of them. The sample has roughly 80,000 clones; 83% are singletons. The sample originates from a study of blood T cell repertoires in COVID-19. The wider study: Nucleic acid was either cDNA or gDNA, and it came from T cells, B-cell-depleted T cells, or PBMCs.

CDR1 is SGHNT, CDR2 YENEEA, per germline. V lost 7 bases and J lost 4; bases outside the gene matches: 7. CDR3 length equals 17 residues. Sequencing input: peripheral blood. This chain connects TRBV11-3 to TRBJ2-2; 15 nucleotides agree with TRBD2. This sequence originates from a woman of 80 years or more with acute or convalescent COVID-19. This CDR3 reads CASTPGLAGGGTGELFF. In nucleotides, the CDR3 is TGTGCCAGCACCCCGGGACTAGCGGGAGGTGGCACCGGGGAGCTGTTTTTT.